This TCR beta chain was observed in a study of shared clonotypes between healthy human individuals. Findings and caveats of the study: Blood was the sole source, and tissue repertoires probably differ. Measured sharing among donors was expected to vary with sequencing depth.

In germline, CDR1 is SGHTA, CDR2 FQGNSA. CDR3 length: 17 residues. V shed 4 bases and J 0 bases; nucleotides not matched to a gene: 8. Several immunoSEQ 96-well plates shared each subset's DNA, each plate a replicate. Assay used: immunoSEQ multiplex PCR; TCRdb lists only in-frame clones, some missing. The sample includes about 470,000 clones, about 76% of them seen just once. On this clone itself: Its matching antigen is unknown.

The origin of this receptor is a woman aged 40 to 50 in good health. Some clones in this sample may be carry-over from other donors' samples. This chain uses TRBV7-2 with TRBJ2-3; 9 bases line up with TRBD1. Sequencing was done on a sample of PBMCs. The DNA for the CDR3 is TGTGCCAGCAGCTCGTCCGGGACAGGGCGTAGCACAGATACGCAGTATTTT. Translating gives CASSSSGTGRSTDTQYF.